This paragraph reports one TCR beta chain. The target antigen is unknown. This specimen belongs to a study of cytotoxic CD8 clonotypes in ibrutinib-treated CLL. Study-level background: An average of 255,043 productive templates and approximately 90,000 productive rearrangements was obtained per sample. Study-level results: On treatment, the uncommon public clonotypes contracted or remained stable. Baseline clonality, higher than in age-matched healthy donors, tracked circulating CD8+ T-cell counts.

The assay was immunoSEQ multiplex PCR, and TCRdb's table has in-frame clones only and misses some. The table lists 58,000 or so clones, approximately 57% of them singletons, with approximately 14% in the top ten. CDR1 is SEHNR and CDR2 is FQNEAQ in the germline V gene (reference sequence). This CDR3 has 14 amino acids. V lost 1 base to trimming and J lost 6 bases; unmatched junction nucleotides: 4. The sequence was collected from a human donor with chronic lymphocytic leukemia. Sequences were derived from PBMCs, sampled after 12 months of ibrutinib treatment. V is TRBV7-9 and J is TRBJ2-3; TRBD1 matches 7 bases. The CDR3 DNA sequence: TGTGCCAGCAGCTTAGGGACAGGTAGTGATACGCAGTATTTT. It is translated as CASSLGTGSDTQYF. The variable domain in full, completed from reference TRBV7-9 and TRBJ2-3, reads DTGVSQNPRHKITKRGQNVTFRCDPISEHNRLYWYRQTLGQGPEFLTYFQNEAQLEKSRLLSDRFSAERPKGSFSTLEIQRTEQGDSAMYLCASSLGTGSDTQYFGPGTRLTVL.